These 10 T cell receptor beta chains were all obtained from the same sample, sequenced in a study of blood T cell repertoires in COVID-19. Assay: immunoSEQ multiplex PCR; the TCRdb copy retains only in-frame clones and omits some. The repertoire holds fewer than 350,000 clones, with about nine tenths as singletons. The sample consisted of PBMCs or T cells enriched from blood (not recorded which). The receptors shown here come from a woman between 40 and 55 years old with acute COVID-19.

The V gene is TRBV23-1, the J gene TRBJ2-7; 9 nucleotides align to TRBD1. TRBV23-1 belongs to the ORF category, with a function that is uncertain. The junction had 6 bases not matched to a gene; V was cut back by 0 bases and J by 3 bases. The CDR3 contains 16 residues. The CDR3, as DNA: TGCGCCAGCAGTCAATCGCATCGGGACAGGGTCTACGAGCAGTACTTC. Translating gives CASSQSHRDRVYEQYF.

CDR3 DNA sequence: TGTGCCAGCAGTTGGGCTCAAGGTGAAAAACTGTTTTTT. This codes for CASSWAQGEKLFF. This sequence joins TRBV7-9 and TRBJ1-4, with D uncertain. Germline V gene lookup returns CDR1 SEHNR and CDR2 FQNEAQ (reference sequence). V dropped 6 bases and J dropped 7 bases, with 12 bases sitting between them. The CDR3 sequence is 13 residues long.

The table lists this clone with a count of one. The chain combines TRBV11-2 with TRBJ2-7; D is unclear. This CDR3 is built from 12 residues. In germline, CDR1 is SGHAT, CDR2 FQNNGV. Deletions cut 5 bases from V and 0 bases from J, with 5 bases between. CDR3 loop: CASSPFSYEQYF. The CDR3 bases are TGTGCCAGCAGCCCGTTCTCCTACGAGCAGTACTTC.

The chain combines TRBV3-1 (or the pseudogene TRBV3-2) with TRBJ1-3, with D tentatively TRBD1 (5 bases). From germline, CDR1 is LGHDT and CDR2 YNNKEL (reference sequence). This CDR3 has 18 amino acids. Trimming pared 2 bases from V and 0 bases from J, leaving 17 bases between. CDR3 loop: CASSQRAPSGTSGNTIYF. CDR3 coding DNA: TGTGCCAGCAGCCAAAGGGCCCCCAGCGGGACCTCTGGAAACACCATATATTTT.

The chain links TRBV2 to TRBJ2-1; tentatively, D is TRBD2 (6 bases). The V end was cut by 1 base, the J end by 4 bases, with 14 bases between. CDR1 and CDR2 from the germline V gene are SNHLY and FYNNEI. This CDR3 comprises 16 residues. The CDR3 loop is CASSEGRDLWYNEQFF. In nucleotides, the CDR3 is TGTGCCAGCAGTGAAGGCCGGGACTTGTGGTACAATGAGCAGTTCTTC. Full variable domain (missing parts from reference TRBV2 and TRBJ2-1): EPEVTQTPSHQVTQMGQEVILRCVPISNHLYFYWYRQILGQKVEFLVSFYNNEISEKSEIFDDQFSVERPDGSNFTLKIRSTKLEDSAMYFCASSEGRDLWYNEQFFGPGTRLTVL.

V is TRBV5-4 and J is TRBJ2-7, with a tentative D call TRBD2 (6 bases). V dropped 3 bases and J dropped 2 bases, with 9 bases sitting between them. CDR1 and CDR2 from the germline V gene are SGHNT and YYREEE (reference sequence). This CDR3 spans 13 amino acids. The CDR3 bases are TGTGCCAGCAGCTCCGGGGGTACCTACGAGCAGTACTTC. Its translation: CASSSGGTYEQYF.

The rearrangement uses TRBV27 and TRBJ2-1; 7 bases are a match to TRBD2. The CDR3 runs 17 residues. Per germline, CDR1 MNHEY and CDR2 SMNVEV (reference sequence). V dropped 3 bases and J dropped 0; count of bases not matched to a gene: 8. The CDR3 bases are TGTGCCAGCAGTTTTCTGGGCGGGAGCAGCTCCTACAATGAGCAGTTCTTC. It yields the protein CASSFLGGSSSYNEQFF.

This sequence joins TRBV2 and TRBJ2-2; D not resolved. Per germline, CDR1 SNHLY and CDR2 FYNNEI. The CDR3 consists of 13 residues. The germline V and J ends were trimmed by 5 bases and 1 base, with 5 bases remaining between them. CDR3 in DNA: TGTGCCAGCAGTTCTAAGAACACCGGGGAGCTGTTTTTT. This gives the protein CASSSKNTGELFF.

The rearrangement uses TRBV24-1 and TRBJ2-3; 10 bases match TRBD1. The CDR3 has 17 amino acids. Germline assignment: CDR1 KGHDR and CDR2 SFDVKD. With 3 bases clipped from V and 1 base from J, the junction kept 6 bases outside the gene matches. CDR3 amino acids: CATSDATGTGGTDTQYF. The CDR3 DNA is TGTGCCACCAGTGATGCTACCGGGACAGGGGGCACAGATACGCAGTATTTT.

The V gene is TRBV10-3, the J gene TRBJ1-2; 8 nucleotides match TRBD1. Germline V gene data show CDR1 as ENHRY and CDR2 as SYGVKD. After removal of 0 bases from V and 8 bases from J, the junction contained 11 bases not matched to a gene. The CDR3 totals 16 residues. The CDR3 protein is CAISESNGQGAGGYTF. The CDR3 DNA sequence: TGTGCCATCAGTGAGTCCAATGGACAGGGAGCAGGCGGCTACACCTTC.